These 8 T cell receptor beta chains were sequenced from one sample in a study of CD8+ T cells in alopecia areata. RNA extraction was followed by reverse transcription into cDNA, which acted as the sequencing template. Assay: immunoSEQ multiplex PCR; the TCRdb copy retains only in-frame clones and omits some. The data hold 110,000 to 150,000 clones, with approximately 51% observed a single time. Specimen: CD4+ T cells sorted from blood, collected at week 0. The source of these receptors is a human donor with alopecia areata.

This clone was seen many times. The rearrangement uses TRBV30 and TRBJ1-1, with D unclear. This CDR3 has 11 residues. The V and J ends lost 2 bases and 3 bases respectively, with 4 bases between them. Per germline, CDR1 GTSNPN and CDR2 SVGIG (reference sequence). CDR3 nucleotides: TGTGCCTGGAGTAGCGACACTGAAGCTTTCTTT. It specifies CAWSSDTEAFF.

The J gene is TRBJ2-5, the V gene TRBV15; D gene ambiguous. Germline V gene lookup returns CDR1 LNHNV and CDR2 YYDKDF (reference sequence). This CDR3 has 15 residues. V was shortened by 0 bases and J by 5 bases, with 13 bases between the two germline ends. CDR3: CATSRDSPGRETQYF. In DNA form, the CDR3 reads TGTGCCACCAGCAGAGATAGCCCCGGCCGGGAGACCCAGTACTTC.

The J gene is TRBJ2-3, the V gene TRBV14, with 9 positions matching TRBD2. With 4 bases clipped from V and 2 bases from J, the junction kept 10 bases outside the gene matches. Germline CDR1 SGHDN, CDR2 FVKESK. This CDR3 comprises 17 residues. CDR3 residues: CASSRREGLRYTDTQYF. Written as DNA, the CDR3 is TGTGCCAGCAGCCGGCGGGAGGGCCTCCGGTACACAGATACGCAGTATTTT.

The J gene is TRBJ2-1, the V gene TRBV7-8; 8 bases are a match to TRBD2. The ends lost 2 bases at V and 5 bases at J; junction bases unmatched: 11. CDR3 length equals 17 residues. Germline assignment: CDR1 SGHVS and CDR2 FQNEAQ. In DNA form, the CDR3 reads TGTGCCAGCAGCTTAAGCGGGGTGTTAGCGGGGCACAATGAGCAGTTCTTC. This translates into CASSLSGVLAGHNEQFF.

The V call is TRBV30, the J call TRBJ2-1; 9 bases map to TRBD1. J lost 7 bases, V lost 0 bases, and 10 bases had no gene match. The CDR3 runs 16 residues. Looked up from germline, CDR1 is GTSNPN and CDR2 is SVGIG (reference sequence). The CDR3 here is CAWSVLGTGSKNEQFF. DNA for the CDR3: TGTGCCTGGAGTGTACTGGGGACAGGGAGTAAGAATGAGCAGTTCTTC.

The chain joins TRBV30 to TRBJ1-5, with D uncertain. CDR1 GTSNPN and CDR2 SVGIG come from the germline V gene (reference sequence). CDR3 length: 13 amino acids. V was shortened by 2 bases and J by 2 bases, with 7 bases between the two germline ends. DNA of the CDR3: TGTGCCTGGAGTCACGGGGGCAATCAGCCCCAGCATTTT. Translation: CAWSHGGNQPQHF.

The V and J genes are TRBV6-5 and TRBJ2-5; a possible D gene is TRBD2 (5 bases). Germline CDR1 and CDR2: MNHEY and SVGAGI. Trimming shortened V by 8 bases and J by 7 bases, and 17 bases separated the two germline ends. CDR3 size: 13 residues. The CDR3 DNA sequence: TGTGCCAGCGTCGGTACGGGGTCCAGGACCCAGTACTTC. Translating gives CASVGTGSRTQYF.

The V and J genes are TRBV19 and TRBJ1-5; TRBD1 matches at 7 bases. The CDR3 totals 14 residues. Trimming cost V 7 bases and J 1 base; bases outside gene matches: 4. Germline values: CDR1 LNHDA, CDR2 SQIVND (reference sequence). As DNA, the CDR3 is TGTGCCAGTATTGGGGGACAGAGCAATCAGCCCCAGCATTTT. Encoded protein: CASIGGQSNQPQHF.